Below are 13 T cell receptor beta chains sequenced from a single sample in a study of T cells in localized non-small cell lung cancer. TCRdb's table, derived via immunoSEQ multiplex PCR, lists solely in-frame clones and lacks some. The sample contains 1,500 or so clones, more than 25% of which appear only once. The starting material was lung tumor tissue, obtained before any cancer treatment. The receptors come from a male donor at least 60 years old with stage II squamous cell lung carcinoma.

This clone has more than one count but fewer than ten. The chain employs TRBV6-8 and TRBJ2-7; 10 bases align to TRBD2. Germline loops: CDR1 MNHGY, CDR2 SAAAGT. The CDR3 sequence is 16 residues long. The junction had 11 bases not matched to a gene; V was cut back by 6 bases and J by 3 bases. CDR3 sequence (DNA): TGTGCCAGCAGCCGGCGAGCGGGAGGGCCCGGCTACGAGCAGTACTTC. This translates into CASSRRAGGPGYEQYF.

The V call is TRBV5-1, the J call TRBJ1-1; the match to TRBD1 covers 8 bases. The length of the CDR3 is 16 residues. Germline V gene lookup returns CDR1 SGHRS and CDR2 YFSETQ. Trimming cost V 4 bases and J 5 bases; bases outside gene matches: 13. This chain's CDR3 is CASSPGQGGLETEAFF. CDR3 DNA: TGCGCCAGCAGCCCCGGACAGGGTGGTTTGGAGACTGAAGCTTTCTTT.

The rearrangement uses TRBV18 and TRBJ2-3; no reliable D call. From germline, CDR1 is KGHSH and CDR2 LQKENI. This CDR3 has 14 amino acids. V shed 0 bases and J shed 2 bases, with 6 bases lying between them. The CDR3 coding sequence is TGTGCCAGCTCACCACCTACAAACACAGATACGCAGTATTTT. It translates to CASSPPTNTDTQYF.

The V gene is TRBV5-1, the J gene TRBJ2-7; D gene unclear. V gave up 0 bases and J gave up 5 bases, with 12 bases separating them. In germline, CDR1 is SGHRS, CDR2 YFSETQ. This CDR3 spans 14 amino acids. The CDR3 spells CASSLDGSPDEQYF. The CDR3 DNA follows: TGCGCCAGCAGCTTGGACGGTTCCCCCGACGAGCAGTACTTC.

This clone showed up just a few times. The rearrangement uses TRBV6-8 and TRBJ2-1; 7 positions agree with TRBD2. V lost 3 bases and J lost 6; bases outside the gene matches: 8. The CDR3 has 15 amino acids. Germline-derived CDR1 and CDR2 are MNHGY and SAAAGT. DNA for the CDR3: TGTGCCAGCAGTTATACCAGCGGGACCCTCAATGAGCAGTTCTTC. Its protein product is CASSYTSGTLNEQFF.

This clone is medium-sized by share. The chain carries TRBV11-3 and TRBJ1-2; 7 bases match TRBD1. CDR1 is SGHNT, CDR2 YENEEA, per germline. V lost 5 bases to trimming and J lost 4 bases; unmatched junction nucleotides: 10. This CDR3 comprises 15 residues. DNA of the CDR3: TGTGCCAGCAGCCCGGGACAGATGGGAACCTATGGCTACACCTTC. Protein: CASSPGQMGTYGYTF.

The chain joins TRBV11-3 to TRBJ1-1; no clear D. The CDR3 has 15 residues. Trimming pared 5 bases from V and 2 bases from J, leaving 15 bases between. Germline CDR1 reads SGHNT; CDR2 reads YENEEA. The CDR3: CASSIGLGPNTEAFF. The CDR3, as DNA: TGTGCCAGCAGCATAGGGCTGGGTCCTAACACTGAAGCTTTCTTT.

This clone was observed a few times. This chain connects TRBV15 to TRBJ2-1; perhaps TRBD1 as D (8 bases). The CDR3 is 15 amino acids. The germline gives CDR1 LNHNV, CDR2 YYDKDF (reference sequence). Trimming shortened V by 5 bases and J by 7 bases, and 18 bases separated the two germline ends. The CDR3 sequence: CATSLQGGAGNEQFF. The DNA for the CDR3 is TGTGCCACCAGCTTACAGGGGGGGGCTGGGAATGAGCAGTTCTTC. Full variable domain (remainder filled in from reference TRBV15 and TRBJ2-1): DAMVIQNPRYQVTQFGKPVTLSCSQTLNHNVMYWYQQKSSQAPKLLFHYYDKDFNNEADTPDNFQSRRPNTSFCFLDIRSPGLGDTAMYLCATSLQGGAGNEQFFGPGTRLTVL.

The chain couples TRBV19 to TRBJ1-5, with unresolved D. This CDR3 has 14 amino acids. In germline, CDR1 is LNHDA, CDR2 SQIVND (reference sequence). V gave up 4 bases and J gave up 3 bases, with 10 bases separating them. CDR3 coding DNA: TGTGCCAGTAGTAAGCAGGACTCCAATCAGCCCCAGCATTTT. Protein product: CASSKQDSNQPQHF.

Only a few counts were recorded for this clone. The chain links TRBV6-8 to TRBJ2-3; D remains ambiguous. The CDR3 has 13 residues. Trimming cost V 5 bases and J 4 bases, with 10 bases left between them. The germline CDR1 and CDR2 sequences are MNHGY and SAAAGT. The CDR3 region has the DNA TGTGCCAGCAGTGATCTTAGATCAGATACGCAGTATTTT. It encodes CASSDLRSDTQYF.

This clone was counted a few times. The chain carries TRBV28 and TRBJ1-2; 7 bases agree with TRBD1. The V and J ends lost 7 bases and 7 bases, in that order; junction bases with no gene match: 18. Germline assignment: CDR1 MDHEN and CDR2 SYDVKM. This CDR3 has 16 amino acids. The CDR3 DNA follows: TGTGCCAGCACCTCCGGGACAGACAACTTCTCAGGTGGCTACACCTTC. Protein sequence: CASTSGTDNFSGGYTF.

This clone is medium-sized by share. V usage is TRBV11-3 and J usage is TRBJ2-1, with a possible D match to TRBD2 (5 bases). Germline V gene data show CDR1 as SGHNT and CDR2 as YENEEA. The V and J ends lost 3 bases and 9 bases respectively, with 15 bases between them. The CDR3 is made up of 14 amino acids. The chain's CDR3 is CASSLSGSDGEQFF. CDR3 DNA: TGTGCCAGCAGCTTGTCGGGGTCCGACGGTGAGCAGTTCTTC.

The chain uses TRBV14 and TRBJ2-7; possible D gene TRBD2, 7 bases. The CDR3 consists of 16 residues. Germline values: CDR1 SGHDN, CDR2 FVKESK. Trimming cost V 3 bases and J 0 bases, with 15 bases left between them. The CDR3: CASSQTRGAPSYEQYF. The CDR3, as DNA: TGTGCCAGCAGCCAGACACGGGGGGCGCCCTCCTACGAGCAGTACTTC.